This TCR beta chain was found in a study of CD8 T cells in ankylosing spondylitis. As the method for making TCR beta libraries, quantitative 5'-RACE with molecular barcodes was used. TCRdb re-called the 5' RACE reads through MiXCR, storing one row per CDR3 protein. The sample consists of 270,000 or so distinct CDR3 sequences, 18% of them appearing once. The V and J ends lost 6 bases and 5 bases, in that order; junction bases with no gene match: 5. CDR3 size: 14 residues. Germline lookup yields CDR1 MNHNS and CDR2 SASEGT. This chain links TRBV6-1 with TRBJ1-1, with 11 positions matching TRBD1. Material for sequencing was blood, either unsorted or a sorted T cell fraction (not recorded which). The source of this sequence is a male donor with ankylosing spondylitis or in good health (not recorded which). The CDR3 sequence is CASSRTGGRTEAFF. The CDR3 bases are TGTGCCAGCAGCCGGACAGGGGGCCGAACTGAAGCTTTCTTT.